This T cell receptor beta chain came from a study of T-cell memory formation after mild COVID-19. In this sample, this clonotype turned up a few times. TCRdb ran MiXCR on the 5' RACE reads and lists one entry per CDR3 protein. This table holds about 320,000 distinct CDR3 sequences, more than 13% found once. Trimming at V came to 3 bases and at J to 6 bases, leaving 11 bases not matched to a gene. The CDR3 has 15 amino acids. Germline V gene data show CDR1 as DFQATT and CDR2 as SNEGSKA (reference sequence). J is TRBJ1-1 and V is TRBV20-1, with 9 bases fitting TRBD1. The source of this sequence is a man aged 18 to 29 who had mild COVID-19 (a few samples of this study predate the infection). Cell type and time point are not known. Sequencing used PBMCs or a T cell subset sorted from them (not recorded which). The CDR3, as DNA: TGCAGTGCTAGGGGCATGGACAGGGGCGGCGCTGAAGCTTTCTTT. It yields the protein CSARGMDRGGAEAFF.